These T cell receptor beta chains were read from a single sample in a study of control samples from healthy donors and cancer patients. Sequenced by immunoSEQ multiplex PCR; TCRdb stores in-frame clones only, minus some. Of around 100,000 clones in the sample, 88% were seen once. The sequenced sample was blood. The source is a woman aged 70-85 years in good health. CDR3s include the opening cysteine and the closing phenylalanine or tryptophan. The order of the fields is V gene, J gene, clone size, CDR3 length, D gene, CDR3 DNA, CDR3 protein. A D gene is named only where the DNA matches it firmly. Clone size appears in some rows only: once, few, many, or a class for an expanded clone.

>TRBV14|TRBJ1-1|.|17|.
TGTGCCAGCAGCCAAGATTGGCCCCAGGGCCCAGGGGCTGAAGCTTTCTTT
CASSQDWPQGPGAEAFF
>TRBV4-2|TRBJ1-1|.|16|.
TGTGCCAGCAGCCAAGATCAAGTGGGTCCCAACACTGAAGCTTTCTTT
CASSQDQVGPNTEAFF
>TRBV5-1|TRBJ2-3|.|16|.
TGCGCCAGCAGCCCCCCCATTGGGGGGCTGGAAGATACGCAGTATTTT
CASSPPIGGLEDTQYF
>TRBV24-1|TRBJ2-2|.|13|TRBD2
TGTGCCACCAGTGGTAGCGGGAGCGGGGAGCTGTTTTTT
CATSGSGSGELFF
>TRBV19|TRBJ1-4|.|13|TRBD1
TGTGCCAGTCGGAGGGACAGAGGTGAAAAACTGTTTTTT
CASRRDRGEKLFF
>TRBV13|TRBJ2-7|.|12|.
TGTGCCAGCAGCCGACAGGTTTACGAGCAGTACTTC
CASSRQVYEQYF
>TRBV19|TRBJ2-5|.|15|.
TGTGCCAGTAGTATAGCAGAAGGATTCGGGGAGACCCAGTACTTC
CASSIAEGFGETQYF
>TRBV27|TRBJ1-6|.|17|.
TGTGCCAGCAGTCCACTCACAGGGAGCTCCTATAATTCACCCCTCCACTTT
CASSPLTGSSYNSPLHF
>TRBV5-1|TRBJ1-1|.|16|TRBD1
TGCGCCAGCAGCGTGGGACAGGGTGGAATGAACACTGAAGCTTTCTTT
CASSVGQGGMNTEAFF
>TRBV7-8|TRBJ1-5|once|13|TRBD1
TGTGCTAGCAGGGGGGTGAGCAATCAGCCCCAGCATTTT
CASRGVSNQPQHF
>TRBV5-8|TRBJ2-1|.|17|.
TGTGCCAGCAGCAAATTCTCAGCGGGTAGCTCCTACAATGAGCAGTTCTTC
CASSKFSAGSSYNEQFF
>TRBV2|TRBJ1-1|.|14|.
TGTGCCAGCAGTGTAGGGGGGGGAATAGTTGAAGCTTTCTTT
CASSVGGGIVEAFF
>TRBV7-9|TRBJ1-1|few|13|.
TGTGCCAGCAGCTTAGGTCAGAACACTGAAGCTTTCTTT
CASSLGQNTEAFF
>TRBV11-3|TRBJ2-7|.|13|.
TGTGCCAGCAGCTCAAGGGTGGGGTCCGAGCAGTACTTC
CASSSRVGSEQYF
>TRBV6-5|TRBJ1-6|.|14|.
TGTGCCAGCAGGCTGACAGCGAATCGATCACCCCTCCACTTT
CASRLTANRSPLHF
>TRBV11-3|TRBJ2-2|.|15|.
TGTGCCAGCAGCCCCGAAGGGGAGGCGACCGGGGAGCTGTTTTTT
CASSPEGEATGELFF
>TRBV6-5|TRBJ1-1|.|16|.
TGTGCCAGCAGTTTCCTGACAGATACCGTGAACACTGAAGCTTTCTTT
CASSFLTDTVNTEAFF
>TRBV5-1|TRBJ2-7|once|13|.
TGCGCCAGCAGCCTGATGGGGGACTACGAGCAGTACTTC
CASSLMGDYEQYF
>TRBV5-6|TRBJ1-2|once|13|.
TGTGCCAGCAGCTTGGAGCAACAATATGGCTACACCTTC
CASSLEQQYGYTF
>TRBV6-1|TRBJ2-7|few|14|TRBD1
TGTGCCAGCAGTGAAGGGCAGGGGGCAGACGAGCAGTACTTC
CASSEGQGADEQYF
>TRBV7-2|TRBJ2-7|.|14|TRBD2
TGTGCCAGCAGGGAGCGGGAGAGCTACTACGAGCAGTACTTC
CASRERESYYEQYF
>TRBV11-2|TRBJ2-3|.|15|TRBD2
TGTGCCAGCAGCTCTAGCGGGAGGGCGATCGATACGCAGTATTTT
CASSSSGRAIDTQYF
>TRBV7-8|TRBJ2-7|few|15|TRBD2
TGTGCCAGCAGCTTAGGAGCGGGGGGTCCCTACGAGCAGTACTTC
CASSLGAGGPYEQYF
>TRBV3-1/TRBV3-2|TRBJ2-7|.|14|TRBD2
TGTGCCAGCAGCCCGAGCGGGGGATCCTACGAGCAGTACTTC
CASSPSGGSYEQYF
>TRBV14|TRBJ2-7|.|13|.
TGTGCCAGCAGCCAAGAGTATCGGGCTGCAGCGTACTTC
CASSQEYRAAAYF
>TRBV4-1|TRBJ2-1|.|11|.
TGCGCCAGCAGCTACGAGGGACTTCAGTTCTTC
CASSYEGLQFF
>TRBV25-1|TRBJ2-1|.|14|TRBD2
TGTGCCAGCAGTGATAGCGGGGGATACAATGAGCAGTTCTTC
CASSDSGGYNEQFF
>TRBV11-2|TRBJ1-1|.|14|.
TGTGCCAGCAGCTTAGCGGGGGCGCGTACTGAAGCTTTCTTT
CASSLAGARTEAFF
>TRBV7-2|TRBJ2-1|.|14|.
TGTGCCAGCAGCCCAATGATAGTCCCCCGTGAGCAGTTCTTC
CASSPMIVPREQFF
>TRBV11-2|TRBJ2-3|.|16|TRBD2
TGTGCCAGCAGCTTAGGGCCAGCGGGGAGGACAGATACGCAGTATTTT
CASSLGPAGRTDTQYF
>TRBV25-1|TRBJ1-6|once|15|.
TGTGCCAGCAGTGATGTAGGAGGAGTTTTTTCACCCCTCCACTTT
CASSDVGGVFSPLHF
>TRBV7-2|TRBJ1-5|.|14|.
TGTGCCAGCAGTAGGGCAGACTTAAATCAGCCCCAGCATTTT
CASSRADLNQPQHF
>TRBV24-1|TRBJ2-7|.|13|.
TGTGCCACCAGTGATAGCGGATACTACGAGCAGTACTTC
CATSDSGYYEQYF
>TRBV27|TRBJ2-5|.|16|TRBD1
TGTGCCAGCAGTGTTAACTCCGGGACAGCACAAGAGACCCAGTACTTC
CASSVNSGTAQETQYF
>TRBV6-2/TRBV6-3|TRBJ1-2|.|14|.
TGTGCCAGCAGTTACAGGCCGGGGGTAGATGGCTACACCTTC
CASSYRPGVDGYTF
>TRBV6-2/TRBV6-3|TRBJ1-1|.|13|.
TGTGCCAGCACCCCCCCACTACCGAGGGGAGCTTTCTTT
CASTPPLPRGAFF
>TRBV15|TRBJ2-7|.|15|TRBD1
TGTGCCACCAGCAGAGATCGGAAGGGGGCCGGCGAGCAGTACTTC
CATSRDRKGAGEQYF
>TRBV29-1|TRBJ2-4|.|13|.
TGCAGCGTCGCACAGGGGGGGCAAAACATTCAGTACTTC
CSVAQGGQNIQYF
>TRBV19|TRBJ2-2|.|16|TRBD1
TGTGCCAGTACCTCACCCGGGACAGGGGCGGCCGGGGAGCTGTTTTTT
CASTSPGTGAAGELFF
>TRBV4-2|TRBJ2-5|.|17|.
TGTGCCAGCAGCCAAGATTTTGGAGGAGTAACCCAAGAGACCCAGTACTTC
CASSQDFGGVTQETQYF
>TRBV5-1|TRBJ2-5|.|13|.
TGCGCCAGCAGCTTGGACAGCCTGGAGACCCAGTACTTC
CASSLDSLETQYF
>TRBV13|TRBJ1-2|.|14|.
TGTGCCAGCAGCTTAAGTATTAAGAACTATGGCTACACCTTC
CASSLSIKNYGYTF
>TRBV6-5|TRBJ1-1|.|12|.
TGTGCCAGCACGGGGGGAGGGACTGAAGCTTTCTTT
CASTGGGTEAFF